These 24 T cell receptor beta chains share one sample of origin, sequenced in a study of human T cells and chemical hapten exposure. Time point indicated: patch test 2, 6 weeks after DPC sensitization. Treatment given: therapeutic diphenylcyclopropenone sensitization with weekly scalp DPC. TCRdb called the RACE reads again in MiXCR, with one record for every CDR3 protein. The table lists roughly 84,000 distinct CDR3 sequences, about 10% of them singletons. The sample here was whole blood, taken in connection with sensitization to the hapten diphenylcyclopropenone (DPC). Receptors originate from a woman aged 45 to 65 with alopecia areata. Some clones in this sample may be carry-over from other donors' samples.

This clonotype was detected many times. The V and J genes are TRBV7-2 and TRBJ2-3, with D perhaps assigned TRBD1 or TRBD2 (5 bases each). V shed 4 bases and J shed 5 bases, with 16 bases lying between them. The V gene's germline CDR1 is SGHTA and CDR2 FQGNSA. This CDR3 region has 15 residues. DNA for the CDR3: TGTGCCAGCAGCTGGGGGTCTGTGGGAAAAGATACGCAGTATTTT. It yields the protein CASSWGSVGKDTQYF.

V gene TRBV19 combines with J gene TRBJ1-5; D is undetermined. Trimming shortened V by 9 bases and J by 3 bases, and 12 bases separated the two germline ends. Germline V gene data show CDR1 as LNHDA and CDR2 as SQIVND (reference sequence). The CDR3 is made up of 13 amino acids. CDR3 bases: TGTGCCAGCAAGGGAGTCCACAATCAGCCCCAGCATTTT. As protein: CASKGVHNQPQHF. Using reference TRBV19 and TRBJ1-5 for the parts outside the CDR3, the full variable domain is DGGITQSPKYLFRKEGQNVTLSCEQNLNHDAMYWYRQDPGQGLRLIYYSQIVNDFQKGDIAEGYSVSREKKESFPLTVTSAQKNPTAFYLCASKGVHNQPQHFGDGTRLSIL.

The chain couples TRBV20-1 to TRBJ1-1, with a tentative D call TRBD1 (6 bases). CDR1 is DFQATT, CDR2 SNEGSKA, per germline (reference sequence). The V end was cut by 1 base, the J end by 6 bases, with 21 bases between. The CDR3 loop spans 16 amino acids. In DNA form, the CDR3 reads TGCAGTGCTAGAGTATGGGGCCAGGGGTTAGCTTCTGAAGCTTTCTTT. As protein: CSARVWGQGLASEAFF.

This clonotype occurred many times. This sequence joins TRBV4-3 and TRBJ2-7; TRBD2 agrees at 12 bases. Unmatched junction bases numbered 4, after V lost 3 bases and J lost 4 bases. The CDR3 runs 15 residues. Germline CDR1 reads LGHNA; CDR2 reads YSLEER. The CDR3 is CASSQRLAGAYEQYF. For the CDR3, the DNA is TGCGCCAGCAGCCAGAGACTAGCGGGAGCTTACGAGCAGTACTTC.

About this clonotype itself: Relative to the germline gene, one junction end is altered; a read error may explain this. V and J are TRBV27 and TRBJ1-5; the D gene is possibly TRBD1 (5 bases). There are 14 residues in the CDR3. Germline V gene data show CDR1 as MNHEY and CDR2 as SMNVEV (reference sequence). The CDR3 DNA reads TGTGCCAGCAGTTTAGGGGGGAGCAATCAGCGCCAGCATTTT. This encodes CASSLGGSNQRQHF.

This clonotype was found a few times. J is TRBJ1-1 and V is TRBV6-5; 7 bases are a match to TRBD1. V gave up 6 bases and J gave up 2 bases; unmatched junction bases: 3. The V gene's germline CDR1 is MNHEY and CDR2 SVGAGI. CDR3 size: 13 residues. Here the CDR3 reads CASRTGPNTEAFF. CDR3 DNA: TGTGCCAGCAGGACAGGGCCCAACACTGAAGCTTTCTTT.

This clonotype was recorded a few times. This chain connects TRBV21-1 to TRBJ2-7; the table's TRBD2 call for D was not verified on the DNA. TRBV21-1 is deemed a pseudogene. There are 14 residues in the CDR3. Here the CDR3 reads CASSIRDSTYEQYF. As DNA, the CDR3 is TGTGCCAGCAGTATCCGGGACTCCACCTACGAGCAGTACTTC.

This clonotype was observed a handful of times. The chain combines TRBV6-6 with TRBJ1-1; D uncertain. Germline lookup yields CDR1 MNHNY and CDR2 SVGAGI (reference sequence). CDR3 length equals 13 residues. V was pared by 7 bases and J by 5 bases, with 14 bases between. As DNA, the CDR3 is TGTGCCAGCACCGGAGGTGCGGGAACTGAAGCTTTCTTT. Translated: CASTGGAGTEAFF.

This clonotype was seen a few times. CDR3 sequence: CASSQGQGLIGEQFF. The CDR3 DNA reads TGTGCCAGCAGCCAAGGACAGGGGTTAATCGGTGAGCAGTTCTTC. The chain carries TRBV4-2 and TRBJ2-1; 8 bases are a match to TRBD1. The V gene end was trimmed by 1 base and the J gene end by 9 bases; junction bases not matched to a gene: 8. CDR1 and CDR2 from the germline V gene are LGHNA and YNFKEQ. The CDR3 is 15 residues long.

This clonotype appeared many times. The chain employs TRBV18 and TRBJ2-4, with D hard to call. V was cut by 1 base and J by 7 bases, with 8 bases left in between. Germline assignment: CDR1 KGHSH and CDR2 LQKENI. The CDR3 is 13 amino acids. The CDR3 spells CASSPQGRNIQYF. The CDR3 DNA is TGTGCCAGCTCACCACAGGGCCGGAACATTCAGTACTTC.

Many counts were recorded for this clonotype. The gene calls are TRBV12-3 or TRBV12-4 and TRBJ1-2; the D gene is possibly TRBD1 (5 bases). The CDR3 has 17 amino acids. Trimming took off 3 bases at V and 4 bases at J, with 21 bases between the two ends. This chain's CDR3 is CASSFGGIRTFLYGYTF. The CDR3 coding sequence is TGTGCCAGCAGTTTCGGGGGAATTAGGACATTCCTCTATGGCTACACCTTC.

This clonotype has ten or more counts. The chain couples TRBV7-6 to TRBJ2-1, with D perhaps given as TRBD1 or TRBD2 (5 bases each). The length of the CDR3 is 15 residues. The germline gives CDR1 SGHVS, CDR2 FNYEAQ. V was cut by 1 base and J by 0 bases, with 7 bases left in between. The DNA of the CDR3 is TGTGCCAGCAGCTTAGAGGGGAGCTCCTACAATGAGCAGTTCTTC. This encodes CASSLEGSSYNEQFF.

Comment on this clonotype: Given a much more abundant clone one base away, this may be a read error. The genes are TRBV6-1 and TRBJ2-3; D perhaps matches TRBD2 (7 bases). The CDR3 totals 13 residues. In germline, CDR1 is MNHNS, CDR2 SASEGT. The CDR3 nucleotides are TGTGCCAACAGTGAAGCGGGACACCGAATCCAGTATTTT. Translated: CANSEAGHRIQYF.

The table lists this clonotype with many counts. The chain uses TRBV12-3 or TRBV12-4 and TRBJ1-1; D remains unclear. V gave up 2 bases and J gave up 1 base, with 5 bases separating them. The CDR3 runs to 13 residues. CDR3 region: CASSLSGNTEAFF. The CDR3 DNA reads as TGTGCCAGCAGTTTAAGCGGGAACACTGAAGCTTTCTTT.

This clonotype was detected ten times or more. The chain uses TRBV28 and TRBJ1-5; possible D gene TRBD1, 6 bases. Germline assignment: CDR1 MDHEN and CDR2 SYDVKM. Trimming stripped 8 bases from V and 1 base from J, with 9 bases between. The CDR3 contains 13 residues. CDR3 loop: CASGGQSNQPQHF. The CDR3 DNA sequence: TGTGCCAGCGGGGGGCAGAGCAATCAGCCCCAGCATTTT.

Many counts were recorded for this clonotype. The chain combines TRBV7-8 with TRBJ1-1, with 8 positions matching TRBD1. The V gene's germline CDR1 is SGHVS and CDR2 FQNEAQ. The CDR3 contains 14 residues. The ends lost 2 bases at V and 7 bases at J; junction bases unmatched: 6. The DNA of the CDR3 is TGTGCCAGCAGCTTAAGACAGGGGCCGATTGAAGCTTTCTTT. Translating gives CASSLRQGPIEAFF.

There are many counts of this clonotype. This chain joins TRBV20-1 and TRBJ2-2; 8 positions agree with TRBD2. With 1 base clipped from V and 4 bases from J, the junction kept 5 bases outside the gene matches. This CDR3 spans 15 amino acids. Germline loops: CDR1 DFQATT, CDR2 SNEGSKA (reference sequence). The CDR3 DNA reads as TGCAGTGCTAGAGTGGCGGGAGGCGTCACCGGGGAGCTGTTTTTT. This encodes CSARVAGGVTGELFF.

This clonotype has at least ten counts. In nucleotides, the CDR3 is TGCAGTGCTAGAGACCGGACACACTCAAACTACGAGCAGTACTTC. It specifies CSARDRTHSNYEQYF. The gene calls are TRBV20-1 and TRBJ2-7; D perhaps matches TRBD1 (5 bases). The V and J ends lost 0 bases and 3 bases respectively, with 15 bases between them. Germline lookup yields CDR1 DFQATT and CDR2 SNEGSKA (reference sequence). The CDR3 contains 15 residues.

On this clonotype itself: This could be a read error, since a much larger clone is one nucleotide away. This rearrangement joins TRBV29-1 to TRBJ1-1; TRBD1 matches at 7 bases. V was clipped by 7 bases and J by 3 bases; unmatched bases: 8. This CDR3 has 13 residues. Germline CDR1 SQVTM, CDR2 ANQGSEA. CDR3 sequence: CSARTGHDTEAFF. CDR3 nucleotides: TGCAGCGCTAGGACAGGTCATGACACTGAAGCTTTCTTT. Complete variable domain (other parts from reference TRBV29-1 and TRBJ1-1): SAVISQKPSRDICQRGTSLTIQCQVDSQVTMMFWYRQQPGQSLTLIATANQGSEATYESGFVIDKFPISRPNLTFSTLTVSNMSPEDSSIYLCSARTGHDTEAFFGQGTRLTVV.

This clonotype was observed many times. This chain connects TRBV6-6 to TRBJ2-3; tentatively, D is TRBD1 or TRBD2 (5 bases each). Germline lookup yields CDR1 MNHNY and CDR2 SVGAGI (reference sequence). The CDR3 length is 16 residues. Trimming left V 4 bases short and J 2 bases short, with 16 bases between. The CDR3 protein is CASSSGAYDDTDTQYF. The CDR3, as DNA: TGTGCCAGCAGTTCCGGGGCCTACGACGACACAGATACGCAGTATTTT.

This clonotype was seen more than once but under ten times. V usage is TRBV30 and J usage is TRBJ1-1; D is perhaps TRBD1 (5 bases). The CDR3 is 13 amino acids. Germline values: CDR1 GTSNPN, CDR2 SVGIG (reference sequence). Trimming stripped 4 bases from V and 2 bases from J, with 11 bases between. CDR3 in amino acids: CAWKGRANTEAFF. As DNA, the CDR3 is TGTGCCTGGAAGGGCAGGGCAAACACTGAAGCTTTCTTT.

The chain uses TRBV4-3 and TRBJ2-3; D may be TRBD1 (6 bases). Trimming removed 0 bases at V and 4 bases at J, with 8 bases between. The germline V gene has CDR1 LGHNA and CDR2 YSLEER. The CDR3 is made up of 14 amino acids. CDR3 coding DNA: TGCGCCAGCAGCCAAGACGCAGGGGCAGATACGCAGTATTTT. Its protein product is CASSQDAGADTQYF.

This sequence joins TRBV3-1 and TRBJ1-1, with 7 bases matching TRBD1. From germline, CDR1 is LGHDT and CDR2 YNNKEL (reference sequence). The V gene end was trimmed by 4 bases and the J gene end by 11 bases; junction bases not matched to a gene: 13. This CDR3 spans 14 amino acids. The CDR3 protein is CASSLSSSGTEAFF. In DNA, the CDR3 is TGTGCCAGCAGCCTATCCTCCTCCGGGACAGAGGCTTTCTTT.

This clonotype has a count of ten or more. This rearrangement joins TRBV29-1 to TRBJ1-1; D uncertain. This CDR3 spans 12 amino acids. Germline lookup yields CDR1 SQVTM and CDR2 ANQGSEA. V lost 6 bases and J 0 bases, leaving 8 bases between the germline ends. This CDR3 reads CSVQNMNTEAFF. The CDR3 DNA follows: TGCAGCGTCCAGAACATGAACACTGAAGCTTTCTTT.